This entry features one T cell receptor (beta chain) sequence. The same CDR3 arises from other DNA sequences in this sample as well. V lost 5 bases to trimming and J lost 4 bases; unmatched junction nucleotides: 8. Germline CDR1 is SGHTA and CDR2 is FQGNSA. The CDR3 totals 15 residues. This specimen comes from a study of blood T cell repertoires in COVID-19. Assay used: immunoSEQ multiplex PCR; TCRdb lists only in-frame clones, some missing. The table has 250,000 to 300,000 clones, roughly 77% seen once. The sequenced material came from peripheral blood. The chain uses TRBV7-2 and TRBJ2-3; 8 positions match TRBD2. The TCR sequence derives from an elderly woman with acute or convalescent COVID-19. The CDR3 nucleotides are TGTGCCAGCAGCCTCCGGGGGGGCGGGGCAGATACGCAGTATTTT. It codes for CASSLRGGGADTQYF.